This is a list of T cell receptor beta chains from one sample in a study of CD8 T cells in ankylosing spondylitis. TCRdb itself ran the 5' RACE reads through MiXCR, one entry per CDR3 protein. The sample lists about 220,000 distinct CDR3 sequences, around 19% occurring once. The sequenced material came from blood, either unsorted or a sorted T cell fraction (not recorded which). The receptors shown here come from a male donor with ankylosing spondylitis. Both conserved end residues are part of each CDR3. A D gene is named only where the DNA matches it firmly. For some rows the clone size is stated as once, few or many, or as a class when expanded; others skip it.

d_gene: TRBD2; v_gene: TRBV20-1; j_gene: TRBJ2-1; abundance: few; CDR3aa: CSVAGTNNEQFF; CDR3nt: TGCAGTGTGGCGGGGACTAACAATGAGCAGTTCTTC
d_gene: -; v_gene: TRBV28; j_gene: TRBJ2-5; abundance: -; CDR3aa: CASSSGASQETQYF; CDR3nt: TGTGCCAGCAGTTCGGGGGCTTCCCAAGAGACCCAGTACTTC
d_gene: TRBD1; v_gene: TRBV3-1; j_gene: TRBJ2-1; abundance: few; CDR3aa: CASSQTGGFEQFF; CDR3nt: TGTGCCAGCAGCCAGACAGGGGGTTTTGAGCAGTTCTTC
d_gene: -; v_gene: TRBV11-3; j_gene: TRBJ1-1; abundance: -; CDR3aa: CASSLEPPGRSQAFF; CDR3nt: TGTGCCAGCAGCTTAGAGCCCCCAGGCAGGTCCCAAGCTTTCTTT
d_gene: -; v_gene: TRBV29-1; j_gene: TRBJ2-7; abundance: few; CDR3aa: CSVGRDGEQYF; CDR3nt: TGCAGCGTTGGGCGAGATGGCGAGCAGTACTTC
d_gene: -; v_gene: TRBV28; j_gene: TRBJ2-7; abundance: few; CDR3aa: CASSPLKIVHYEQYF; CDR3nt: TGTGCCAGCAGTCCACTAAAGATAGTACACTACGAGCAGTACTTC
d_gene: -; v_gene: TRBV9; j_gene: TRBJ1-5; abundance: -; CDR3aa: CASSVGASNQPQHF; CDR3nt: TGTGCCAGCAGCGTAGGGGCAAGCAATCAGCCCCAGCATTTT
d_gene: -; v_gene: TRBV11-2; j_gene: TRBJ2-3; abundance: -; CDR3aa: CASSWGLGEDTQYF; CDR3nt: TGTGCCAGCAGCTGGGGTCTGGGGGAGGATACGCAGTATTTT
d_gene: -; v_gene: TRBV29-1; j_gene: TRBJ2-1; abundance: few; CDR3aa: CSVVVFYNEQFF; CDR3nt: TGCAGCGTTGTCGTCTTTTACAATGAGCAGTTCTTC
d_gene: -; v_gene: TRBV6-1; j_gene: TRBJ2-1; abundance: -; CDR3aa: CASRLRQVYNEQFF; CDR3nt: TGTGCCAGCAGACTGAGACAGGTCTACAATGAGCAGTTCTTC
d_gene: -; v_gene: TRBV5-1; j_gene: TRBJ1-1; abundance: -; CDR3aa: CASSSGPGFSNTEAFF; CDR3nt: TGCGCCAGCAGCTCCGGCCCAGGGTTCTCCAACACTGAAGCTTTCTTT
d_gene: -; v_gene: TRBV30; j_gene: TRBJ1-1; abundance: -; CDR3aa: CAWTGIYTEAFF; CDR3nt: TGTGCCTGGACAGGGATATACACTGAAGCTTTCTTT
d_gene: -; v_gene: TRBV5-6; j_gene: TRBJ1-5; abundance: few; CDR3aa: CASSLGGRMGGSPQHF; CDR3nt: TGTGCCAGCAGCTTAGGGGGGCGAATGGGAGGTTCGCCCCAGCATTTT
d_gene: -; v_gene: TRBV28; j_gene: TRBJ2-3; abundance: -; CDR3aa: CASSASKEGTDTQYF; CDR3nt: TGTGCCAGCAGTGCATCAAAAGAGGGCACAGATACGCAGTATTTT
d_gene: -; v_gene: TRBV6-1; j_gene: TRBJ2-7; abundance: -; CDR3aa: CASSETDWSSYEQYF; CDR3nt: TGTGCCAGCAGTGAAACGGACTGGAGCTCCTACGAGCAGTACTTC
d_gene: TRBD2; v_gene: TRBV20-1; j_gene: TRBJ2-7; abundance: many; CDR3aa: CSARGLADYEQYF; CDR3nt: TGCAGTGCAAGGGGACTAGCGGACTACGAGCAGTACTTC
d_gene: -; v_gene: TRBV4-3; j_gene: TRBJ1-6; abundance: -; CDR3aa: CASSQDTRNSPLHF; CDR3nt: TGCGCCAGCAGCCAAGATACTCGTAATTCACCCCTCCACTTT
d_gene: -; v_gene: TRBV4-1; j_gene: TRBJ2-7; abundance: few; CDR3aa: CASAGTISYEQYF; CDR3nt: TGCGCCAGTGCCGGGACAATCTCCTACGAGCAGTACTTC
d_gene: -; v_gene: TRBV6-1; j_gene: TRBJ2-5; abundance: -; CDR3aa: CASSGDTYQETQYF; CDR3nt: TGTGCCAGCAGTGGGGACACTTACCAAGAGACCCAGTACTTC
d_gene: -; v_gene: TRBV29-1; j_gene: TRBJ2-7; abundance: few; CDR3aa: CSVEHGALGQYF; CDR3nt: TGCAGCGTTGAACATGGGGCGCTCGGGCAGTACTTC
d_gene: TRBD2; v_gene: TRBV19; j_gene: TRBJ2-7; abundance: few; CDR3aa: CASSISYGLAVYEQYF; CDR3nt: TGTGCCAGTAGTATCTCCTATGGACTAGCGGTCTACGAGCAGTACTTC
d_gene: TRBD2; v_gene: TRBV4-2; j_gene: TRBJ2-7; abundance: -; CDR3aa: CASSQDASGDEQYF; CDR3nt: TGTGCCAGCAGCCAAGACGCTAGCGGAGACGAGCAGTACTTC
d_gene: TRBD1; v_gene: TRBV20-1; j_gene: TRBJ2-1; abundance: many; CDR3aa: CSARGDSFKYNEQFF; CDR3nt: TGCAGTGCTAGAGGGGACAGCTTCAAATACAATGAGCAGTTCTTC
d_gene: TRBD2; v_gene: TRBV11-2; j_gene: TRBJ2-3; abundance: few; CDR3aa: CASSFLAGVFSTQYF; CDR3nt: TGTGCCAGCAGCTTCTTAGCGGGGGTATTCAGTACGCAGTATTTT
d_gene: -; v_gene: TRBV12-3/TRBV12-4; j_gene: TRBJ2-7; abundance: few; CDR3aa: CASSLSLQHPYVQYF; CDR3nt: TGTGCCAGCAGTTTAAGTCTTCAGCACCCCTATGTGCAGTACTTC
d_gene: TRBD2; v_gene: TRBV12-3/TRBV12-4; j_gene: TRBJ2-1; abundance: -; CDR3aa: CASRPTSGGEQFF; CDR3nt: TGTGCCAGCAGACCCACTAGCGGAGGAGAGCAGTTCTTC
d_gene: TRBD2; v_gene: TRBV19; j_gene: TRBJ2-1; abundance: -; CDR3aa: CASSMAYGGGNEQFF; CDR3nt: TGTGCCAGTAGTATGGCTTACGGGGGGGGCAATGAGCAGTTCTTC
d_gene: TRBD1; v_gene: TRBV4-1; j_gene: TRBJ2-7; abundance: -; CDR3aa: CASSQEQGLGEQYF; CDR3nt: TGCGCCAGCAGCCAGGAACAGGGGTTGGGCGAGCAGTACTTC